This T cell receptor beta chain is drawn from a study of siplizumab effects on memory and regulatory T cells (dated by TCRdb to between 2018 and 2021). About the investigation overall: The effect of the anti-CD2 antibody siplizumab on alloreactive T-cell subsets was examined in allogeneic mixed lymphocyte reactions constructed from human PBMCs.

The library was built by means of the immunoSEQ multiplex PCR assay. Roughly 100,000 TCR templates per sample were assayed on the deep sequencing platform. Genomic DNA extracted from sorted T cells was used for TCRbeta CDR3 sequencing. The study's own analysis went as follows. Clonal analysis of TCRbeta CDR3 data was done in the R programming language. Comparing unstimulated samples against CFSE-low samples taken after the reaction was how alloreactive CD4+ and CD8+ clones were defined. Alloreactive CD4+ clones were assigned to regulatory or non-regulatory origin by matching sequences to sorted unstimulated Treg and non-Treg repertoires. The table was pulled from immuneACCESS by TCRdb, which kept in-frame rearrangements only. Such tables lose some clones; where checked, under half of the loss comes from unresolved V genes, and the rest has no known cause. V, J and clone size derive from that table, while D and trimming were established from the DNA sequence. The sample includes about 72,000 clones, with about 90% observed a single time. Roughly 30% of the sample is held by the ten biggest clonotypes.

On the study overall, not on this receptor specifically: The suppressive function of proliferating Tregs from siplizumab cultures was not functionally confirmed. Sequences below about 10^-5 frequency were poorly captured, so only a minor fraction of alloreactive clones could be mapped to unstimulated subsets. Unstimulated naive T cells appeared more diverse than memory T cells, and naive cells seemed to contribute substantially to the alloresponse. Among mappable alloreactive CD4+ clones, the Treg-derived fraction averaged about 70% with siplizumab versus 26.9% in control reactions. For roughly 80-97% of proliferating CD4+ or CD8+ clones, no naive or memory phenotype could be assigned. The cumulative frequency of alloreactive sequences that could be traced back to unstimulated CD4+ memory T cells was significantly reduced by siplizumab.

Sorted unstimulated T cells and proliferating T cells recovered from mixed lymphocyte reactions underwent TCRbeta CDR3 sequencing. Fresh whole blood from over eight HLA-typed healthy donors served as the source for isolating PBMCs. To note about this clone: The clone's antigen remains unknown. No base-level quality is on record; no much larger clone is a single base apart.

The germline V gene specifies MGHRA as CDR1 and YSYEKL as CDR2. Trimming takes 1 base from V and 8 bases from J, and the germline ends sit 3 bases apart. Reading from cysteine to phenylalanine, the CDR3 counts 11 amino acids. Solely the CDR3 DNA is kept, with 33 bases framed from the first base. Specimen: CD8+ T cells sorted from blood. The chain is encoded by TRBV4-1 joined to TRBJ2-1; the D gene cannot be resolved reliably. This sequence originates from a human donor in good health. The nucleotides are TGCGCCAGCAGCCAAGCCCATGAGCAGTTCTTC. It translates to CASSQAHEQFF.